This T cell receptor beta chain was recovered during a study of shared clonotypes between healthy human individuals. Points from the study as a whole: The naive CD4 repertoires of a handful of donors were compared, and roughly 5% of clonotypes were shared.

About this clone itself: Its matching antigen is unknown.

The naive CD8 fraction comprised CD45RO-negative cells positively selected for CCR7 and excluded terminally differentiated effector memory CD45RA+ cells. All of the donors resided in Nashville, Tennessee, and each was a Caucasian adult. CDR1 is SEHNR and CDR2 is FQNEAQ in the germline V gene (reference sequence). V lost 3 bases and J lost 4, with 6 bases in between. There are 12 residues in the CDR3. Profiled with immunoSEQ multiplex PCR; TCRdb holds only in-frame clones, not every one. The sample lists approximately 1.9 million clones, roughly 95% occurring once. Sequenced sample: naive CD8+ T cells from PBMCs. The chain is built from TRBV7-9 and TRBJ1-2; D call uncertain. The receptor was isolated from a man aged 18 to 29 in good health. Some clones in this sample may be carry-over from other donors' samples. The CDR3 DNA is TGTGCCAGCAGCTTGGGGTTCTATGGCTACACCTTC. This sequence encodes CASSLGFYGYTF. The whole variable domain, filled in from reference TRBV7-9 and TRBJ1-2, reads DTGVSQNPRHKITKRGQNVTFRCDPISEHNRLYWYRQTLGQGPEFLTYFQNEAQLEKSRLLSDRFSAERPKGSFSTLEIQRTEQGDSAMYLCASSLGFYGYTFGSGTRLTVV.